The T cell receptor beta chain under discussion was sequenced for a study of vaccination and CD4 T cells after COVID-19. Looking at the study overall: Post-vaccine specimens were obtained a median about 69 days after dose two (range 14 to 241). Study outcomes and limitations: Convalescent patients were relatively few, and early post-infection timepoints were missing.

TCRdb independently ran MiXCR on the PCR reads; one entry per CDR3 protein. The sample includes more than 25,000 distinct CDR3 sequences, about 46% seen only once; the top ten take about 5.8%. On this clonotype itself: Its target is not known.

This sample's time point: late sampling 161 to 241 days after vaccination in a few convalescent patients. The TCR sequence derives from a human donor who had recovered from COVID-19. The material was CD4+ T cells from blood, obtained about 7 months after SARS-CoV-2 vaccination.

CDR3 nucleotide sequence: TGTGCCATCAGTGAGTCGAGGACAAGGCAGTACTTC. Amino acid sequence: CAISESRTRQYF. The gene calls are TRBV10-3 and TRBJ2-7, with D possibly matching TRBD1 (5 bases). The CDR3 consists of 12 residues. Trimming pared 0 bases from V and 9 bases from J, leaving 9 bases between. Germline assignment: CDR1 ENHRY and CDR2 SYGVKD.